A single sample is the source of the 20 T cell receptor beta chains below, sequenced in a study of PD-L1 blockade in urothelial cancer. Specified time point: peripheral blood 6 weeks after treatment start. Generated by immunoSEQ multiplex PCR, the TCRdb table keeps only in-frame clones and is missing some. The sample shows 120,000 or so clones, approximately 85% of them seen only once. Material: PBMCs, obtained around atezolizumab (anti-PD-L1) treatment. These receptors were obtained from a man aged 45-65 years with urothelial cancer.

The CDR3 loop is CASGGNRETQYF. The CDR3 DNA reads TGTGCCAGCGGGGGGAACCGGGAGACCCAGTACTTC. This chain joins TRBV7-2 and TRBJ2-5, with D tentatively TRBD2 (6 bases). This CDR3 has 12 residues. Germline values: CDR1 SGHTA, CDR2 FQGNSA. Trimming removed 8 bases from V and 5 bases from J, with 12 bases in between.

The chain combines TRBV27 with TRBJ2-3; 7 bases align to TRBD1. J gave up 5 bases and V 5 bases, and 10 bases lay outside the gene matches. CDR1 and CDR2 from the germline V gene are MNHEY and SMNVEV (reference sequence). The CDR3 runs 15 residues. The DNA of the CDR3 is TGTGCCAGCAGTAACCCCGGGACAGATGGAGATACGCAGTATTTT. It is translated as CASSNPGTDGDTQYF.

The V gene is TRBV28, the J gene TRBJ1-1; the match to TRBD1 covers 7 bases. The germline CDR1 and CDR2 sequences are MDHEN and SYDVKM. The CDR3 extends over 16 amino acids. J lost 1 base, V lost 1 base, and 6 bases had no gene match. CDR3 sequence: CASSLSGTGENTEAFF. The CDR3 region has the DNA TGTGCCAGCAGTTTATCTGGTACAGGGGAGAACACTGAAGCTTTCTTT.

The chain employs TRBV7-2 and TRBJ2-1, with a tentative D call TRBD2 (5 bases). This CDR3 has 15 amino acids. The germline V and J ends were trimmed by 4 bases and 0 bases, with 10 bases remaining between them. Germline loops: CDR1 SGHTA, CDR2 FQGNSA. The CDR3 loop is CASSSTKRSYNEQFF. In nucleotides, the CDR3 is TGTGCCAGCAGCTCGACTAAGCGCTCCTACAATGAGCAGTTCTTC.

The rearrangement joins TRBV28 to TRBJ1-2; 9 nucleotides line up with TRBD1. The ends lost 8 bases at V and 3 bases at J; junction bases unmatched: 16. The length of the CDR3 is 17 residues. Germline V gene lookup returns CDR1 MDHEN and CDR2 SYDVKM. This CDR3 is CASLVGTGLDWDYGYTF. The CDR3 DNA reads TGTGCCAGCCTGGTCGGGACAGGGCTAGATTGGGACTATGGCTACACCTTC.

This clone has a single count. V gene TRBV5-6 combines with J gene TRBJ2-7; D is perhaps TRBD1 (6 bases). Germline V gene sequence: CDR1 SGHDT, CDR2 YYEEEE. This CDR3 has 14 residues. The germline V and J ends were trimmed by 2 bases and 9 bases, with 18 bases remaining between them. The CDR3 sequence is CASSFATGLLGQYF. CDR3 DNA: TGTGCCAGCAGCTTCGCGACAGGTTTATTAGGGCAGTACTTC.

The genes are TRBV5-4 and TRBJ1-1; perhaps TRBD1 as D (6 bases). Trimming pared 0 bases from V and 1 base from J, leaving 16 bases between. There are 17 residues in the CDR3. Per the germline V gene, CDR1 is SGHNT and CDR2 is YYREEE (reference sequence). The CDR3 DNA sequence: TGTGCCAGCAGCTTGGGACCCGTCGGCAGGGGGAACACTGAAGCTTTCTTT. Protein: CASSLGPVGRGNTEAFF.

The chain combines TRBV2 with TRBJ2-7; 8 nucleotides line up with TRBD1. With V trimmed by 4 bases and J by 3 bases, 2 bases remained unmatched. Germline assignment: CDR1 SNHLY and CDR2 FYNNEI. There are 13 residues in the CDR3. CDR3 protein: CASSATGGYEQYF. CDR3 DNA sequence: TGTGCCAGCAGTGCAACAGGGGGCTACGAGCAGTACTTC.

This chain uses TRBV28 with TRBJ1-2, with D perhaps TRBD1 (6 bases). The germline CDR1 and CDR2 sequences are MDHEN and SYDVKM. The CDR3 is 13 amino acids. The V end lost 5 bases, the J end lost 8 bases, and 15 bases lay between the germline ends. Written as DNA, the CDR3 is TGTGCCAGCAGTCAACCACAGGGTGCAGGCTACACCTTC. It codes for CASSQPQGAGYTF.

The chain couples TRBV11-3 to TRBJ2-2; the match to TRBD2 covers 7 bases. Germline-derived CDR1 and CDR2 are SGHNT and YENEEA. Losses at the gene ends were 3 bases for V and 9 bases for J; bases not matched to a gene: 4. The CDR3 loop spans 13 amino acids. The CDR3 DNA reads as TGTGCCAGCAGCTTCAGAGCGGGAAGGGAGCTGTTTTTT. It specifies CASSFRAGRELFF.

The chain is built from TRBV28 and TRBJ2-7; 11 bases line up with TRBD2. Trimming removed 7 bases from V and 3 bases from J; junction bases left unmatched: 8. This CDR3 has 15 amino acids. Germline V gives CDR1 MDHEN, CDR2 SYDVKM. The CDR3 coding sequence is TGTGCCAGCACCCTAGTGACTAGCGGGAACTACGAGCAGTACTTC. As protein: CASTLVTSGNYEQYF.

V is TRBV5-8 and J is TRBJ2-7, with 9 bases identical to TRBD1. There are 18 residues in the CDR3. V gave up 3 bases and J gave up 4 bases; unmatched junction bases: 17. The germline CDR1 and CDR2 sequences are SGHTS and YDEGEE. CDR3 DNA sequence: TGTGCCAGCAGCTCATTCGCCGGGACAGGGTATGCCGGATACGAGCAGTACTTC. It is translated as CASSSFAGTGYAGYEQYF.

The chain employs TRBV7-2 and TRBJ1-2, with TRBD1 as a possible D gene (5 bases). The CDR3 contains 13 residues. V lost 5 bases and J 5 bases, leaving 12 bases between the germline ends. Germline V gives CDR1 SGHTA, CDR2 FQGNSA. The CDR3 here is CASSQKGRYGYTF. The CDR3 coding sequence is TGTGCCAGCAGCCAAAAGGGGCGATATGGCTACACCTTC. Complete variable domain (other parts from reference TRBV7-2 and TRBJ1-2): GAGVSQSPSNKVTEKGKDVELRCDPISGHTALYWYRQSLGQGLEFLIYFQGNSAPDKSGLPSDRFSAERTGGSVSTLTIQRTQQEDSAVYLCASSQKGRYGYTFGSGTRLTVV.

V usage is TRBV18 and J usage is TRBJ1-5; unclear D gene. This CDR3 is built from 16 residues. CDR1 KGHSH and CDR2 LQKENI come from the germline V gene. Trimming left V 0 bases short and J 0 bases short, with 9 bases between. CDR3 loop: CASSPPQAYSNQPQHF. The CDR3 DNA reads TGTGCCAGCTCACCACCGCAGGCCTATAGCAATCAGCCCCAGCATTTT.

Only a few counts were recorded for this clone. The chain combines TRBV5-6 with TRBJ1-6, with D perhaps TRBD1 (5 bases). Germline V CDR1 and CDR2: SGHDT, YYEEEE. The CDR3 extends over 15 amino acids. Deletions cut 4 bases from V and 10 bases from J, with 18 bases between. CDR3 nucleotides: TGTGCCAGCAGCCCAACATTAGGGGATGTGTCACCCCTCCACTTT. It encodes CASSPTLGDVSPLHF.

This chain joins TRBV28 and TRBJ2-7, with TRBD2 matching over 14 bases. There are 15 residues in the CDR3. V was pared by 5 bases and J by 3 bases, with 3 bases of the junction left unmatched. The germline CDR1 and CDR2 sequences are MDHEN and SYDVKM. CDR3 sequence: CASSGGTSGSYEQYF. CDR3 coding DNA: TGTGCCAGCAGTGGAGGGACTAGCGGGAGCTACGAGCAGTACTTC.

The genes are TRBV11-2 and TRBJ2-1; 10 nucleotides match TRBD1. The length of the CDR3 is 15 residues. Germline V gene data show CDR1 as SGHAT and CDR2 as FQNNGV. J lost 6 bases, V lost 5 bases, and 7 bases had no gene match. In nucleotides, the CDR3 is TGTGCCAGCAGCCCCCGGGACAGGGGACTCAATGAGCAGTTCTTC. It translates to CASSPRDRGLNEQFF.

The chain uses TRBV18 and TRBJ1-1, with 8 nucleotides matching TRBD1. CDR1 is KGHSH, CDR2 LQKENI, per germline. This CDR3 comprises 15 residues. The junction had 5 bases not matched to a gene; V was cut back by 3 bases and J by 2 bases. The CDR3 spells CASSPRTGSNTEAFF. CDR3 sequence (DNA): TGTGCCAGCTCACCTCGGACAGGGTCTAACACTGAAGCTTTCTTT.

The CDR3 region is CASSLTTGVVNEQFF. The CDR3 DNA sequence: TGTGCCAGCAGCCTGACAACGGGAGTAGTCAATGAGCAGTTCTTC. The chain combines TRBV4-2 with TRBJ2-1; D is perhaps TRBD2 (6 bases). Trimming left V 4 bases short and J 6 bases short, with 16 bases between. This CDR3 is built from 15 residues. The V gene's germline CDR1 is LGHNA and CDR2 YNFKEQ.

The V gene is TRBV28, the J gene TRBJ1-1; tentative D call: TRBD1 (6 bases). The germline gives CDR1 MDHEN, CDR2 SYDVKM. The CDR3 covers 12 residues. V was shortened by 10 bases and J by 7 bases, with 16 bases between the two germline ends. The CDR3 sequence: CAIRGGVGEAFF. The DNA for the CDR3 is TGTGCCATCAGGGGAGGGGTCGGTGAAGCTTTCTTT.